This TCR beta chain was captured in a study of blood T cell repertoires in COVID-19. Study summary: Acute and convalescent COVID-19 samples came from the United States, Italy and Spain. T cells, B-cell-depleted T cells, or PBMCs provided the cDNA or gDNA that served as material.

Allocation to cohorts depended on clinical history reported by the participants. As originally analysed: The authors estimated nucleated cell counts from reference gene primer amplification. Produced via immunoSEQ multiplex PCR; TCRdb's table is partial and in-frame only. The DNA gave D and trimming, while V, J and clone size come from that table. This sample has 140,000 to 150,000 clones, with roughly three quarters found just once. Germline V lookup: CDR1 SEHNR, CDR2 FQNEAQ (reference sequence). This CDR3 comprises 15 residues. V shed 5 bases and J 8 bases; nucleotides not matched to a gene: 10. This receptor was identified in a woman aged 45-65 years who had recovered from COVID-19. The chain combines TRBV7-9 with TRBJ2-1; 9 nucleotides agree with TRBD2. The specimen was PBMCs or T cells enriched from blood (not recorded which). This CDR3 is CASSNGAGGVHEQFF. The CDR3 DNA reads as TGTGCCAGCAGCAACGGAGCGGGGGGCGTACATGAGCAGTTCTTC. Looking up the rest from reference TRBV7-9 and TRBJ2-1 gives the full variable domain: DTGVSQNPRHKITKRGQNVTFRCDPISEHNRLYWYRQTLGQGPEFLTYFQNEAQLEKSRLLSDRFSAERPKGSFSTLEIQRTEQGDSAMYLCASSNGAGGVHEQFFGPGTRLTVL.